One and the same sample provided the 28 T cell receptor beta chains below, sequenced in a study of blood T cells in healthy people across ages. Using a J-beta primer mix together with a sample-barcoded 5' primer, a second PCR was run for about 7 to 12 cycles. TCRdb fed the 5' RACE reads into MiXCR, producing one record per CDR3 protein. The repertoire includes hundreds of thousands of distinct CDR3 sequences, around 49% of them detected once, and over 10% sits in the top ten. The sequenced material came from blood. The receptors stem from a man aged 25-45 years in good health.

The V and J genes are TRBV5-1 and TRBJ2-5, with D possibly TRBD1 on 6 matching bases. TRBJ2-7 explains the end of the DNA better; the J call may be wrong. This CDR3 contains 14 residues. Germline assignment: CDR1 SGHRS and CDR2 YFSETQ. CDR3 region: CASSIGTNTYEQYF. CDR3 DNA: TGCGCCAGCAGTATCGGGACAAACACCTACGAGCAGTACTTC.

There are a few counts of this clonotype. CDR3 nucleotides: TGTGCCAGCAGCTGGACCAACAATGAGCAGTTCTTC. Amino acids: CASSWTNNEQFF. This chain uses TRBV12-3 or TRBV12-4 with TRBJ2-1; D remains ambiguous. The CDR3 length is 12 residues. V was trimmed by 6 bases and J by 5 bases, leaving 8 bases between them.

This clonotype has only a few counts. This chain uses TRBV12-3 or TRBV12-4 with TRBJ2-7, with unresolved D. The CDR3 runs 15 residues. The V and J ends lost 7 bases and 5 bases respectively, with 21 bases between them. The CDR3 nucleotides read TGTGCCAGCACCCCCCGGGTCAGTTCTATCGACGAGCAGTACTTC. The encoded protein is CASTPRVSSIDEQYF.

This clonotype occurred once. CDR3 sequence: CASTVRDLELYEQYF. The CDR3 nucleotides read TGTGCCAGTACCGTCCGGGACTTGGAACTTTACGAGCAGTACTTC. The rearrangement uses TRBV2 and TRBJ2-7; weak D call: TRBD2 (6 bases). The CDR3 sequence is 15 residues long. With 9 bases removed from V and 4 bases from J, the gap between germline ends came to 22 bases. CDR1 and CDR2 from the germline V gene are SNHLY and FYNNEI. Full variable domain (missing parts from reference TRBV2 and TRBJ2-7): EPEVTQTPSHQVTQMGQEVILRCVPISNHLYFYWYRQILGQKVEFLVSFYNNEISEKSEIFDDQFSVERPDGSNFTLKIRSTKLEDSAMYFCASTVRDLELYEQYFGPGTRLTVT.

This clonotype was recorded a few times. The rearrangement joins TRBV6-2 or TRBV6-3 to TRBJ2-3; 9 bases align to TRBD1. Germline-derived CDR1 and CDR2 are MNHEY and SVGEGT. The CDR3 length is 16 residues. V trimming: 6 bases; J trimming: 5 bases; junction bases outside the gene matches: 12. The CDR3 bases are TGTGCCAGCAGCAGGGAAACCGGGACAGGGAGAGATACGCAGTATTTT. Protein: CASSRETGTGRDTQYF.

The CDR3 loop is CASSPVGVGANVLTF. CDR3 nucleotides: TGTGCCAGCAGCCCAGTAGGGGTTGGGGCCAACGTCCTGACTTTC. The chain couples TRBV9 to TRBJ2-6, with D perhaps TRBD1 (5 bases). Per the germline V gene, CDR1 is SGDLS and CDR2 is YYNGEE. The V and J ends lost 4 bases and 3 bases respectively, with 11 bases between them. This CDR3 spans 15 amino acids.

The CDR3 DNA sequence: TGTGCCAGCAGCAAACCAAATAGACGGGACAGCACCGGGGAGCTGTTTTTT. Protein sequence: CASSKPNRRDSTGELFF. The gene calls are TRBV7-9 and TRBJ2-2; 7 bases align to TRBD1. In germline, CDR1 is SEHNR, CDR2 FQNEAQ (reference sequence). CDR3 length: 17 amino acids. The J segment lost 4 bases and the V segment lost 5 bases, leaving 13 bases of the junction unmatched.

The genes are TRBV29-1 and TRBJ2-5, with D perhaps matching TRBD1 (8 bases). Germline V lookup: CDR1 SQVTM, CDR2 ANQGSEA. CDR3 size: 13 residues. V lost 7 bases and J lost 0, with 12 bases in between. In nucleotides, the CDR3 is TGCAGCGCACAGGGGGGGTACCAAGAGACCCAGTACTTC. Translation gives CSAQGGYQETQYF.

The chain is built from TRBV20-1 and TRBJ2-3; D ambiguous. The CDR3 sequence is 12 residues long. CDR1 and CDR2 from the germline V gene are DFQATT and SNEGSKA (reference sequence). Trimming removed 5 bases at V and 5 bases at J, with 11 bases between. The CDR3 reads CSAAPYGDTQYF. CDR3 in DNA: TGCAGTGCTGCCCCCTATGGAGATACGCAGTATTTT.

In this sample, this clonotype turned up a few times. This chain connects TRBV19 to TRBJ2-7; a possible D gene is TRBD1 (5 bases). CDR1 and CDR2 (germline): LNHDA, SQIVND (reference sequence). CDR3 length equals 14 residues. V was cut by 6 bases and J by 7 bases, with 19 bases left in between. The CDR3 sequence: CASSQAIGAWEQYF. DNA of the CDR3: TGTGCCAGTAGCCAGGCCATAGGGGCTTGGGAGCAGTACTTC.

This clonotype was picked up a small number of times. The chain is built from TRBV7-2 and TRBJ2-3; TRBD2 might be the D (6 bases). CDR3 length: 15 residues. Germline V gene lookup returns CDR1 SGHTA and CDR2 FQGNSA. V gave up 5 bases and J gave up 1 base, with 13 bases separating them. The DNA of the CDR3 is TGTGCCAGCAGCCAAACAACGGGGGGCACAGATACGCAGTATTTT. Residues: CASSQTTGGTDTQYF.

This chain uses TRBV7-9 with TRBJ1-2, with 8 bases lining up with TRBD1. J lost 7 bases, V lost 5 bases, and 9 bases had no gene match. Germline V gene lookup returns CDR1 SEHNR and CDR2 FQNEAQ (reference sequence). There are 14 residues in the CDR3. CDR3 protein: CASSPLGQGGGYTF. The CDR3 DNA sequence: TGTGCCAGCAGCCCCCTAGGACAGGGCGGTGGCTACACCTTC.

This clonotype was recorded a few times. This chain connects TRBV4-1 to TRBJ2-3, with 8 nucleotides matching TRBD1. The CDR3 runs 17 residues. With 0 bases clipped from V and 0 bases from J, the junction kept 5 bases outside the gene matches. Germline V gene sequence: CDR1 MGHRA, CDR2 YSYEKL. The CDR3 protein is CASSQEGRGPSTDTQYF. CDR3 in DNA: TGCGCCAGCAGCCAAGAGGGCAGGGGGCCTAGCACAGATACGCAGTATTTT.

This chain connects TRBV11-2 to TRBJ2-1; no reliable D call. CDR1 SGHAT and CDR2 FQNNGV come from the germline V gene. The CDR3 covers 15 residues. V lost 2 bases to trimming and J lost 6 bases, with 14 bases between them. The CDR3, as DNA: TGTGCCAGCAGCTTAAATGAGTCTCCTTTCAATGAGCAGTTCTTC. This codes for CASSLNESPFNEQFF.

This chain uses TRBV3-1 with TRBJ2-4; tentatively, D is TRBD1 or TRBD2 (5 bases each). The germline V and J ends were trimmed by 7 bases and 9 bases, with 16 bases remaining between them. The CDR3 is made up of 13 amino acids. Germline V lookup: CDR1 LGHDT, CDR2 YNNKEL (reference sequence). The CDR3 region is CASNPVGVGIQYF. Written as DNA, the CDR3 is TGTGCCAGCAACCCAGTGGGGGTTGGCATTCAGTACTTC.

The chain links TRBV9 to TRBJ1-6; D ambiguous. The length of the CDR3 is 15 residues. V lost 0 bases to trimming and J lost 4 bases, with 8 bases between them. The germline gives CDR1 SGDLS, CDR2 YYNGEE. This CDR3 is CASSVEDRYNSPLHF. Here the CDR3 DNA reads TGTGCCAGCAGCGTAGAGGACCGATATAATTCACCCCTCCACTTT.

The rearrangement joins TRBV7-2 to TRBJ1-1, with no clear D. CDR1 is SGHTA and CDR2 is FQGNSA in the germline V gene. This CDR3 region has 16 residues. V gave up 5 bases and J gave up 5 bases, with 21 bases separating them. The CDR3: CASSPDFGQSWTEAFF. The CDR3 bases are TGTGCCAGCAGCCCCGACTTTGGGCAGAGTTGGACTGAAGCTTTCTTT.

V is TRBV14 and J is TRBJ2-3; no reliable D call. V lost 4 bases, J lost 0 bases, and 14 bases lay in between. The CDR3 is made up of 16 amino acids. CDR1 and CDR2 (germline): SGHDN, FVKESK. In DNA, the CDR3 is TGTGCCAGCAGCCTGCAGACGCGCACTAGCACAGATACGCAGTATTTT. Translated: CASSLQTRTSTDTQYF.

Many counts were recorded for this clonotype. V and J are TRBV12-3 or TRBV12-4 and TRBJ2-7; D gene unclear. The V end was cut by 5 bases, the J end by 3 bases, with 8 bases between. This CDR3 is built from 12 residues. The CDR3 DNA sequence: TGTGCCAGCAGTGAGCACAGCTACGAGCAGTACTTC. Translating gives CASSEHSYEQYF.

The rearrangement uses TRBV27 and TRBJ2-3; TRBD2 is a possible D gene (5 bases). The CDR3 extends over 16 amino acids. V was clipped by 2 bases and J by 6 bases, with 18 bases between them. Germline V lookup: CDR1 MNHEY, CDR2 SMNVEV (reference sequence). The CDR3 spells CASSLTVREFSDTQYF. For the CDR3, the DNA is TGTGCCAGCAGTTTAACAGTCCGGGAATTCTCGGATACGCAGTATTTT.

This clonotype showed up just a few times. This chain joins TRBV6-5 and TRBJ1-6, with a tentative D call TRBD1 (6 bases). The V and J ends lost 6 bases and 7 bases respectively, with 13 bases between them. This CDR3 spans 14 amino acids. Germline CDR1 MNHEY, CDR2 SVGAGI. CDR3 amino acids: CASRAHRENSPLHF. CDR3 bases: TGTGCCAGCAGGGCCCACAGGGAAAATTCACCCCTCCACTTT.

The chain has TRBV9 and TRBJ1-5, with 7 bases lining up with TRBD1. The length of the CDR3 is 15 residues. Losses at the gene ends were 1 base for V and 3 bases for J; bases not matched to a gene: 4. Per the germline V gene, CDR1 is SGDLS and CDR2 is YYNGEE. The CDR3 region has the DNA TGTGCCAGCAGCGTATCAGGGGGAAACAATCAGCCCCAGCATTTT. Encoded protein: CASSVSGGNNQPQHF.

Only a few counts were recorded for this clonotype. V gene TRBV3-1 combines with J gene TRBJ1-1; no clear D. Germline CDR1 LGHDT, CDR2 YNNKEL (reference sequence). CDR3 length equals 15 residues. The ends were cut back, 1 base at V and 0 bases at J, with 9 bases in the middle. CDR3 bases: TGTGCCAGCAGCCAAGGAGCCCTCATGAACACTGAAGCTTTCTTT. Protein sequence: CASSQGALMNTEAFF.

The CDR3 bases are TGTGCCAGTAGTATATTAGGACAGAGACTTTATAGCAATCAGCCCCAGCATTTT. Amino acid sequence: CASSILGQRLYSNQPQHF. V usage is TRBV19 and J usage is TRBJ1-5; possibly TRBD1 for D (6 bases). The CDR3 runs 18 residues. The germline CDR1 and CDR2 sequences are LNHDA and SQIVND (reference sequence). V lost 2 bases, J lost 0 bases, and 17 bases lay in between.

This clonotype was found once. A read error is possible here, since a much larger clone lies one base away. Since the CDR3 does not end with the conserved phenylalanine or tryptophan, this likely comes from a read error. V usage is TRBV4-3 and J usage is TRBJ2-1, with D maybe TRBD2 (5 bases). V lost 1 base, J lost 6 bases, and 13 bases lay in between. Per germline, CDR1 LGHNA and CDR2 YSLEER. This CDR3 has 15 residues. DNA of the CDR3: TGCGCCAGCAGCCAAGTCGCGGACGGGGTCAATGAGCAGTTCTCC. Encoded protein: CASSQVADGVNEQFS.

V usage is TRBV24-1 and J usage is TRBJ2-2; weak D call: TRBD2 (6 bases). Germline V lookup: CDR1 KGHDR, CDR2 SFDVKD. There are 16 residues in the CDR3. V was trimmed by 5 bases and J by 1 base, leaving 13 bases between them. CDR3: CATSGEGLLNTGELFF. CDR3 DNA: TGTGCCACCAGTGGAGAGGGACTGCTGAACACCGGGGAGCTGTTTTTT.

In its sample, this clonotype was seen a few times. The V call is TRBV20-1, the J call TRBJ2-7; D is tentatively TRBD1 or TRBD2 (5 bases each). Germline lookup yields CDR1 DFQATT and CDR2 SNEGSKA (reference sequence). V lost 0 bases and J lost 6, with 12 bases in between. The CDR3 is 13 amino acids. CDR3 amino acids: CSAREGTNPEQYF. The CDR3 region has the DNA TGCAGTGCTAGAGAGGGGACCAACCCCGAGCAGTACTTC.

This clonotype was counted between two and nine times. This chain connects TRBV3-1 to TRBJ2-1, with 12 nucleotides matching TRBD2. Germline loops: CDR1 LGHDT, CDR2 YNNKEL (reference sequence). This CDR3 region has 16 residues. Trimming cost V 2 bases and J 5 bases; bases outside gene matches: 4. CDR3 sequence: CASSQSSGGANNEQFF. DNA of the CDR3: TGTGCCAGCAGCCAATCTAGCGGGGGGGCCAACAATGAGCAGTTCTTC.